The 20 T cell receptor beta chains below all came from one sample that was sequenced in a study of control samples from healthy donors and cancer patients. The table came from immunoSEQ multiplex PCR; TCRdb's copy has only in-frame clones and leaves some out. The sample includes about 120,000 clones, more than 70% of them seen just once. Sequenced material: blood. These receptor sequences come from a man in his forties or fifties in good health.

This clone is deemed medium-sized (0.01 to 0.1%). The chain couples TRBV5-1 to TRBJ2-7; 10 nucleotides match TRBD1. Per the germline V gene, CDR1 is SGHRS and CDR2 is YFSETQ. The V segment lost 1 base and the J segment 0 bases; nucleotides outside the gene matches: 10. This CDR3 contains 18 residues. Here the CDR3 DNA reads TGCGCCAGCAGCTTGATACCTGGGACAGGGGCAAACTCCTACGAGCAGTACTTC. This codes for CASSLIPGTGANSYEQYF.

This sequence joins TRBV5-4 and TRBJ1-2; D is ambiguous. Trimming cost V 0 bases and J 0 bases, with 6 bases left between them. Germline loops: CDR1 SGHNT, CDR2 YYREEE (reference sequence). CDR3 length: 14 residues. This CDR3 reads CASSLVGTNYGYTF. DNA for the CDR3: TGTGCCAGCAGCTTGGTCGGAACTAACTATGGCTACACCTTC.

The chain uses TRBV2 and TRBJ1-4, with 8 bases matching TRBD1. Losses at the gene ends were 6 bases for V and 3 bases for J; bases not matched to a gene: 6. Germline V gene sequence: CDR1 SNHLY, CDR2 FYNNEI. The CDR3 runs to 15 residues. CDR3 nucleotide sequence: TGTGCCAGCAGGGACCAGGGGGCGGCTAATGAAAAACTGTTTTTT. Translating gives CASRDQGAANEKLFF.

The chain links TRBV19 to TRBJ2-1, with TRBD2 matching 7 bases. In germline, CDR1 is LNHDA, CDR2 SQIVND (reference sequence). V lost 4 bases and J lost 6; bases outside the gene matches: 15. This CDR3 contains 17 residues. Here the CDR3 reads CASSNSGGRGKGNEQFF. CDR3 bases: TGTGCCAGTAGTAATTCTGGAGGGAGGGGTAAGGGCAATGAGCAGTTCTTC. Using reference TRBV19 and TRBJ2-1 for the parts outside the CDR3, the full variable domain is DGGITQSPKYLFRKEGQNVTLSCEQNLNHDAMYWYRQDPGQGLRLIYYSQIVNDFQKGDIAEGYSVSREKKESFPLTVTSAQKNPTAFYLCASSNSGGRGKGNEQFFGPGTRLTVL.

This sequence joins TRBV7-9 and TRBJ1-1; D gene unclear. There are 16 residues in the CDR3. Trimming stripped 2 bases from V and 6 bases from J, with 19 bases between. Germline assignment: CDR1 SEHNR and CDR2 FQNEAQ (reference sequence). CDR3 loop: CASSLFFRGITPEAFF. CDR3 bases: TGTGCCAGCAGCTTATTCTTTCGGGGTATCACCCCTGAAGCTTTCTTT.

The chain has TRBV5-1 and TRBJ2-1; 9 bases map to TRBD1. The CDR3 spans 15 residues. V trimming: 0 bases; J trimming: 4 bases; junction bases outside the gene matches: 2. Germline CDR1 reads SGHRS; CDR2 reads YFSETQ. CDR3 coding DNA: TGCGCCAGCAGCTTGGTGGACAGGGGATACAATGAGCAGTTCTTC. Amino acid sequence: CASSLVDRGYNEQFF.

The J gene is TRBJ2-7, the V gene TRBV12-3 or TRBV12-4; possibly TRBD2 for D (5 bases). The length of the CDR3 is 13 residues. Trimming took 3 bases from V and 4 from J, leaving 10 bases between them. The CDR3 here is CASSLVPGYEQYF. The CDR3 DNA reads as TGTGCCAGCAGTTTGGTTCCGGGGTACGAGCAGTACTTC.

The chain has TRBV29-1 and TRBJ1-5; possible D gene TRBD1, 5 bases. The CDR3 has 13 residues. Germline V gene data show CDR1 as SQVTM and CDR2 as ANQGSEA. Trimming pared 4 bases from V and 2 bases from J, leaving 9 bases between. CDR3 in DNA: TGCAGCGTTGTGGGGCCGGGCAATCAGCCCCAGCATTTT. Translated, it gives CSVVGPGNQPQHF.

The V call is TRBV6-5, the J call TRBJ2-3; D is possibly TRBD1 (6 bases). The CDR3 is 12 amino acids. CDR1 and CDR2 from the germline V gene are MNHEY and SVGAGI. The V end lost 11 bases, the J end lost 8 bases, and 17 bases lay between the germline ends. This chain's CDR3 is CAAAGASLTQYF. DNA for the CDR3: TGTGCCGCGGCAGGGGCCAGTCTTACGCAGTATTTT.

The V gene is TRBV7-2, the J gene TRBJ1-3; 7 positions match TRBD1. In germline, CDR1 is SGHTA, CDR2 FQGNSA. The CDR3 totals 16 residues. The ends lost 2 bases at V and 1 base at J; junction bases unmatched: 5. The CDR3, as DNA: TGTGCCAGCAGCTTAAGGGACAGTGCATCTGGAAACACCATATATTTT. Translated, it gives CASSLRDSASGNTIYF.

The V and J genes are TRBV5-1 and TRBJ2-1; D perhaps matches TRBD1 (5 bases). Trimming stripped 4 bases from V and 0 bases from J, with 11 bases between. In germline, CDR1 is SGHRS, CDR2 YFSETQ. The CDR3 covers 15 residues. The CDR3 DNA follows: TGCGCCAGCAGCGTGGACACGAGCTCCTACAATGAGCAGTTCTTC. Translated, it gives CASSVDTSSYNEQFF.

This chain uses TRBV7-8 with TRBJ2-7; D perhaps matches TRBD1 (5 bases). The CDR3 spans 12 residues. Trimming took 6 bases from V and 6 from J, leaving 12 bases between them. The germline CDR1 and CDR2 sequences are SGHVS and FQNEAQ. The CDR3 DNA reads TGTGCCAGCAGACCGCAGGGAACCGAGCAGTACTTC. Translation: CASRPQGTEQYF.

The J gene is TRBJ2-7, the V gene TRBV27; 11 positions agree with TRBD2. Germline assignment: CDR1 MNHEY and CDR2 SMNVEV (reference sequence). The CDR3 length is 16 residues. The trim removed 1 base at V and 7 bases at J, leaving 9 bases unmatched. CDR3 sequence: CASSLWGSGGAREQYF. CDR3 DNA: TGTGCCAGCAGTTTATGGGGTAGCGGGGGGGCTAGGGAGCAGTACTTC.

This chain joins TRBV9 and TRBJ1-4; D remains unclear. The germline V and J ends were trimmed by 0 bases and 4 bases, with 7 bases remaining between them. The CDR3 has 14 amino acids. The V gene's germline CDR1 is SGDLS and CDR2 YYNGEE. The CDR3 nucleotides are TGTGCCAGCAGCGTAGACATGGGTAATGAAAAACTGTTTTTT. Its protein product is CASSVDMGNEKLFF.

V usage is TRBV5-1 and J usage is TRBJ2-5, with 7 bases fitting TRBD1. This CDR3 is built from 15 residues. V gave up 2 bases and J gave up 5 bases; unmatched junction bases: 9. Germline CDR1 and CDR2: SGHRS and YFSETQ. CDR3 nucleotides: TGCGCCAGCAGCTTAACGACAGGGTCTGGGGAGACCCAGTACTTC. This codes for CASSLTTGSGETQYF.

J is TRBJ2-7 and V is TRBV5-1; no definite D call. The CDR3 extends over 12 amino acids. V was clipped by 0 bases and J by 5 bases, with 6 bases between them. Germline V gene sequence: CDR1 SGHRS, CDR2 YFSETQ. The CDR3 spells CASSLVGNEQYF. CDR3 nucleotide sequence: TGCGCCAGCAGCTTGGTAGGGAACGAGCAGTACTTC.

V usage is TRBV5-1 and J usage is TRBJ1-1, with a possible D match to TRBD1 (5 bases). Germline CDR1 SGHRS, CDR2 YFSETQ. Trimming left V 4 bases short and J 2 bases short, with 12 bases between. The CDR3 extends over 14 amino acids. The CDR3 sequence is CASSEMGGNTEAFF. The CDR3 DNA follows: TGCGCCAGCAGCGAAATGGGGGGAAACACTGAAGCTTTCTTT.

The chain couples TRBV19 to TRBJ1-1; TRBD1 is a possible D gene (5 bases). The CDR3 length is 14 residues. V was clipped by 7 bases and J by 9 bases, with 21 bases between them. CDR1 is LNHDA, CDR2 SQIVND, per germline (reference sequence). The CDR3 region is CASTSPPGFRQAFF. The CDR3 DNA sequence: TGTGCCAGTACTTCACCCCCAGGGTTCCGGCAAGCTTTCTTT.

This chain links TRBV9 with TRBJ2-3; a weak D match, TRBD2 (7 bases). The CDR3 consists of 14 residues. V was trimmed by 2 bases and J by 4 bases, leaving 11 bases between them. Germline-derived CDR1 and CDR2 are SGDLS and YYNGEE. The CDR3 DNA sequence: TGTGCCAGCAGCGTGGGGGGGCGGCCAGATACGCAGTATTTT. Its protein is CASSVGGRPDTQYF.

J is TRBJ1-2 and V is TRBV24-1, with D tentatively TRBD1 (5 bases). Germline CDR1 reads KGHDR; CDR2 reads SFDVKD. The ends were cut back, 4 bases at V and 6 bases at J, with 8 bases in the middle. This CDR3 region has 12 residues. The CDR3 loop reads CATSDRDDGYTF. In DNA, the CDR3 is TGTGCCACCAGTGACCGGGACGATGGCTACACCTTC.